This T cell receptor beta chain was captured in a study of blood T cell repertoires in COVID-19. As for the study in general: In each case, the material was cDNA or gDNA derived from T cells, B-cell-depleted T cells, or PBMCs.

Libraries were prepared by immunoSEQ multiplex PCR; TCRdb keeps only in-frame clonotypes and omits some of them. The table records roughly 230,000 clones, roughly 81% of them present only once. Trimming took 3 bases from V and 8 from J; bases not matched to a gene: 13. Germline V CDR1 and CDR2: SGHRS, YFSETQ. CDR3 length: 16 amino acids. The chain employs TRBV5-1 and TRBJ2-1, with 8 bases identical to TRBD2. The sample comprised peripheral blood. The receptor was isolated from a man aged 35-49 years with acute or convalescent COVID-19. The CDR3 loop reads CASSSRGVAGSHEQFF. For the CDR3, the DNA is TGCGCCAGCAGCTCCCGGGGAGTAGCGGGGTCTCATGAGCAGTTCTTC.